This TCR beta chain was recovered during a study of shared clonotypes between healthy human individuals. Study results and caveats: Generation of non-shared clonotypes was less probable than generation of clonotypes shared by all four donors.

Measured with immunoSEQ multiplex PCR; TCRdb has only the in-frame clones, and not every one. The sample records some 1.5 million clones, 98% being singletons. Regarding this clone: The antigen is unknown.

Those who donated, Caucasian adults without exception, all lived in Nashville, Tennessee. CDR3 length: 17 residues. The rearrangement joins TRBV21-1 to TRBJ1-4; the table's D gene call, TRBD1, was not cross checked with the DNA. TRBV21-1 is noted as a pseudogene. The clonotype comes from a man younger than 45 in good health. Sequencing was carried out using naive CD4+ T cells sorted from blood. Subset here: CD45RA+ positively selected. The CDR3 nucleotides read TGTGCCAGCCTATTACGGAACAGTAGGGGTCCTAATGAAAAACTGTTTTTT. Translated, it gives CASLLRNSRGPNEKLFF.